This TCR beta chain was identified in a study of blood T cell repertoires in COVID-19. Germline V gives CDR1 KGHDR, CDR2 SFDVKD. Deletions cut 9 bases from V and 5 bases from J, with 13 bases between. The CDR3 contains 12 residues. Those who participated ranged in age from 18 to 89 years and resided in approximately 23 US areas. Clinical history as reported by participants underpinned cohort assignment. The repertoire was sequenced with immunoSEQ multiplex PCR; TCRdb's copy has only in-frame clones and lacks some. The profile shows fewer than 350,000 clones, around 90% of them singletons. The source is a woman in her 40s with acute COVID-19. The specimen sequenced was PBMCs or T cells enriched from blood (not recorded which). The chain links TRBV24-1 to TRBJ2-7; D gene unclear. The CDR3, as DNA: TGTGCCACCCGTGGGCAGGATAACGAGCAGTACTTC. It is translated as CATRGQDNEQYF.